These 15 T cell receptor beta chains share one sample of origin, sequenced in a study of response to subunit inactivated influenza vaccine. A single record per CDR3 protein comes from TCRdb applying MiXCR to the RT-PCR reads. The data show fewer than 550,000 distinct CDR3 sequences, around 25% seen once. Sequenced here: CD4+ T cells sorted from PBMCs, sampled more than 4 days after vaccination. The receptor set was obtained from a man aged 45-65 years who received an inactivated influenza vaccine.

This rearrangement joins TRBV3-1 to TRBJ2-1; D is possibly TRBD2 (5 bases). Per the germline V gene, CDR1 is LGHDT and CDR2 is YNNKEL (reference sequence). The CDR3 contains 13 residues. V was cut by 4 bases and J by 9 bases, with 13 bases left in between. This CDR3 reads CASSPTRAIEQFF. For the CDR3, the DNA is TGTGCCAGCAGCCCTACGCGGGCGATTGAGCAGTTCTTC.

This chain connects TRBV20-1 to TRBJ2-3; D ambiguous. In germline, CDR1 is DFQATT, CDR2 SNEGSKA (reference sequence). This CDR3 spans 14 amino acids. V was cut by 1 base and J by 2 bases, with 10 bases left in between. The DNA of the CDR3 is TGCAGTGCTAGAGTCCCCTATACCACAGATACGCAGTATTTT. Translated: CSARVPYTTDTQYF.

This clonotype was recorded a few times. This sequence joins TRBV28 and TRBJ1-2; D gene unclear. Deletions cut 7 bases from V and 0 bases from J, with 9 bases between. This CDR3 has 13 residues. CDR1 is MDHEN and CDR2 is SYDVKM in the germline V gene. The DNA of the CDR3 is TGTGCCAGCAAAACCAGTCCTAACTATGGCTACACCTTC. Protein product: CASKTSPNYGYTF.

This clonotype occurred a few times. This chain joins TRBV2 and TRBJ1-1; 8 bases agree with TRBD1. The CDR3 runs to 13 residues. The V gene's germline CDR1 is SNHLY and CDR2 FYNNEI. Trimming at V came to 10 bases and at J to 0 bases, leaving 4 bases not matched to a gene. This chain's CDR3 is CANSDRVNTEAFF. The CDR3 DNA sequence: TGTGCCAACTCGGACAGGGTGAACACTGAAGCTTTCTTT. Based on the CDR3 plus reference TRBV2 and TRBJ1-1, the full variable domain is EPEVTQTPSHQVTQMGQEVILRCVPISNHLYFYWYRQILGQKVEFLVSFYNNEISEKSEIFDDQFSVERPDGSNFTLKIRSTKLEDSAMYFCANSDRVNTEAFFGQGTRLTVV.

The chain carries TRBV7-2 and TRBJ1-6, with D perhaps TRBD1 (5 bases). V was clipped by 4 bases and J by 10 bases, with 17 bases between them. The CDR3 consists of 15 residues. The germline CDR1 and CDR2 sequences are SGHTA and FQGNSA. The CDR3 spells CASSYRDRPASPLHF. The CDR3 DNA reads TGTGCCAGCAGCTATCGGGACCGGCCGGCATCACCCCTCCACTTT. Filled out from reference TRBV7-2 and TRBJ1-6, the complete variable domain reads GAGVSQSPSNKVTEKGKDVELRCDPISGHTALYWYRQSLGQGLEFLIYFQGNSAPDKSGLPSDRFSAERTGGSVSTLTIQRTQQEDSAVYLCASSYRDRPASPLHFGNGTRLTVT.

This chain connects TRBV7-9 to TRBJ2-3; D assignment may be TRBD1 or TRBD2 (5 bases each). The V gene's germline CDR1 is SEHNR and CDR2 FQNEAQ (reference sequence). The V end was cut by 5 bases, the J end by 5 bases, with 17 bases between. The CDR3 is made up of 15 amino acids. CDR3 coding DNA: TGTGCCAGCAGCCGTAAGGGGACGGCCCAAGATACGCAGTATTTT. It encodes CASSRKGTAQDTQYF.

The chain has TRBV20-1 and TRBJ2-3; D remains ambiguous. Germline CDR1 reads DFQATT; CDR2 reads SNEGSKA (reference sequence). The CDR3 is 14 residues long. The germline V and J ends were trimmed by 3 bases and 4 bases, with 14 bases remaining between them. The CDR3 protein is CSASYGRGADTQYF. Written as DNA, the CDR3 is TGCAGTGCTAGTTACGGACGCGGCGCAGATACGCAGTATTTT.

The chain uses TRBV2 and TRBJ2-7, with D uncertain. This CDR3 contains 13 residues. CDR1 is SNHLY and CDR2 is FYNNEI in the germline V gene. The V end was cut by 6 bases, the J end by 6 bases, with 15 bases between. CDR3 protein: CASRVGFLSEQYF. The CDR3 DNA reads TGTGCCAGCAGGGTAGGTTTCCTATCCGAGCAGTACTTC.

In its sample, this clonotype was seen a few times. J is TRBJ1-2 and V is TRBV7-2, with TRBD1 identical over 9 bases. The CDR3 has 15 amino acids. With 4 bases clipped from V and 5 bases from J, the junction kept 8 bases outside the gene matches. Germline CDR1 reads SGHTA; CDR2 reads FQGNSA. This chain's CDR3 is CASSYSQGASYGYTF. In DNA form, the CDR3 reads TGTGCCAGCAGCTACTCACAGGGGGCGTCGTATGGCTACACCTTC. Combining the CDR3 with reference TRBV7-2 and TRBJ1-2 gives the whole variable domain GAGVSQSPSNKVTEKGKDVELRCDPISGHTALYWYRQSLGQGLEFLIYFQGNSAPDKSGLPSDRFSAERTGGSVSTLTIQRTQQEDSAVYLCASSYSQGASYGYTFGSGTRLTVV.

In its sample, this clonotype was seen a few times. The V and J genes are TRBV20-1 and TRBJ2-3; a weak D match, TRBD2 (6 bases). The V and J ends lost 3 bases and 0 bases respectively, with 7 bases between them. CDR1 and CDR2 from the germline V gene are DFQATT and SNEGSKA (reference sequence). The length of the CDR3 is 13 residues. CDR3 DNA: TGCAGTGCTAGGGGGACTAGCACAGATACGCAGTATTTT. Its protein is CSARGTSTDTQYF.

The chain employs TRBV10-3 and TRBJ2-7, with TRBD2 matching over 9 bases. CDR1 is ENHRY and CDR2 is SYGVKD in the germline V gene. The trim removed 6 bases at V and 1 base at J, leaving 7 bases unmatched. The CDR3 has 15 amino acids. The CDR3 region has the DNA TGTGCCATCAGGGTAGCGGGAGAGGGTTCCTACGAGCAGTACTTC. Its protein product is CAIRVAGEGSYEQYF.

The chain employs TRBV3-1 and TRBJ1-3; D not certain. With 4 bases removed from V and 1 base from J, the gap between germline ends came to 14 bases. CDR3 size: 16 residues. Germline CDR1 reads LGHDT; CDR2 reads YNNKEL (reference sequence). CDR3 in DNA: TGTGCCAGCAGCCCCCAAGGGTCTGGATCTGGAAACACCATATATTTT. Its protein is CASSPQGSGSGNTIYF.

The chain is built from TRBV6-2 or TRBV6-3 and TRBJ2-2, with 10 bases aligning to TRBD2. V dropped 0 bases and J dropped 5; count of bases not matched to a gene: 6. The CDR3 totals 17 residues. CDR1 and CDR2 from the germline V gene are MNHEY and SVGEGT. The CDR3 DNA reads TGTGCCAGCAGTTACTCGTCTAGCGGGAGTAGTACCGGGGAGCTGTTTTTT. This gives the protein CASSYSSSGSSTGELFF.

This clonotype was found a few times. The chain recombines TRBV5-1 with TRBJ2-3, with D possibly matching TRBD2 (6 bases). This CDR3 contains 15 residues. V was pared by 0 bases and J by 4 bases, with 12 bases between. From germline, CDR1 is SGHRS and CDR2 YFSETQ. The CDR3, as DNA: TGCGCCAGCAGCTTGGGTCGGGGAGGCGCAGATACGCAGTATTTT. Translating gives CASSLGRGGADTQYF.

The J gene is TRBJ2-1, the V gene TRBV20-1; 8 positions match TRBD2. This CDR3 is built from 15 residues. The junction had 5 bases not matched to a gene; V was cut back by 0 bases and J by 4 bases. The germline V gene has CDR1 DFQATT and CDR2 SNEGSKA (reference sequence). CDR3 sequence: CSARDGSGIYNEQFF. The DNA of the CDR3 is TGCAGTGCTAGAGATGGTAGCGGGATTTACAATGAGCAGTTCTTC.